This T cell receptor (beta chain) was sequenced in a study of cytomegalovirus exposure and HLA in healthy donors. The donors comprised healthy bone marrow donors. The PCR employed 60 Vbeta primers together with 13 Jbeta primers. Method: immunoSEQ multiplex PCR; TCRdb's copy keeps in-frame clones and lacks some. This sample has roughly 100,000 clones, with around a tenth found just once. J lost 7 bases, V lost 8 bases, and 7 bases had no gene match. Per the germline V gene, CDR1 is MNHNS and CDR2 is SASEGT. The CDR3 consists of 14 residues. The origin of this receptor is a man in his fifties in good health and CMV-seropositive. The chain links TRBV6-1 to TRBJ2-2, with 10 nucleotides matching TRBD2. Specimen: PBMCs. In nucleotides, the CDR3 is TGTGCCAGCGGGGGGACTAGCGAGGGCGGGGAGCTGTTTTTT. Translating gives CASGGTSEGGELFF.